This entry lists 13 T cell receptor beta chains sequenced from one sample in a study. TCRdb itself ran the RT-PCR reads through MiXCR, one entry per CDR3 protein. The sample records approximately 720,000 distinct CDR3 sequences, 11% to 15% being singletons. Specimen: memory CD4+ T cells from blood. The origin of the receptors is a female donor in good health, serving as a healthy control.

This clonotype was seen only a few times. The J gene is TRBJ2-7, the V gene TRBV5-1; D is unclear. The germline gives CDR1 SGHRS, CDR2 YFSETQ. The CDR3 covers 12 residues. The V and J ends lost 7 bases and 2 bases respectively, with 10 bases between them. CDR3 nucleotide sequence: TGCGCCAGCGCGGTAGATACCTACGAGCAGTACTTC. Translation gives CASAVDTYEQYF.

This clonotype showed up just a few times. V and J are TRBV6-2 or TRBV6-3 and TRBJ1-2; D remains unclear. Germline values: CDR1 MNHEY, CDR2 SVGEGT. The CDR3 length is 11 residues. V gave up 2 bases and J gave up 6 bases, with 4 bases separating them. The CDR3 is CASSYPDGYTF. As DNA, the CDR3 is TGTGCCAGCAGTTACCCAGATGGCTACACCTTC.

This clonotype was seen a handful of times. This chain uses TRBV6-2 or TRBV6-3 with TRBJ2-7; possibly TRBD2 for D (6 bases). The CDR3 runs 13 residues. Trimming removed 8 bases at V and 0 bases at J, with 11 bases between. The germline CDR1 and CDR2 sequences are MNHEY and SVGEGT. The CDR3 sequence: CASPERVSYEQYF. CDR3 nucleotide sequence: TGTGCCAGCCCAGAGCGGGTCTCCTACGAGCAGTACTTC.

This clonotype was seen only a few times. The V and J genes are TRBV7-9 and TRBJ1-5; 10 positions match TRBD1. The CDR3 loop spans 14 amino acids. The V gene end was trimmed by 3 bases and the J gene end by 5 bases; junction bases not matched to a gene: 1. CDR1 is SEHNR, CDR2 FQNEAQ, per germline (reference sequence). CDR3: CASSFGTGDQPQHF. In DNA, the CDR3 is TGTGCCAGCAGCTTTGGGACAGGGGATCAGCCCCAGCATTTT.

This clonotype was detected many times. The CDR3 protein is CASSYNKDQPQHF. For the CDR3, the DNA is TGTGCCAGCAGTTACAACAAGGATCAGCCCCAGCATTTT. This sequence joins TRBV6-5 and TRBJ1-5; D uncertain. V gave up 2 bases and J gave up 5 bases, with 7 bases separating them. The germline gives CDR1 MNHEY, CDR2 SVGAGI. The length of the CDR3 is 13 residues.

This clonotype was seen a handful of times. The chain has TRBV24-1 and TRBJ2-7; D gene unclear. Germline CDR1 KGHDR, CDR2 SFDVKD. V gave up 3 bases and J gave up 1 base, with 9 bases separating them. The CDR3 has 14 residues. The DNA of the CDR3 is TGTGCCACCAGTGATGGTGGCAGATCCTACGAGCAGTACTTC. Protein product: CATSDGGRSYEQYF.

This rearrangement joins TRBV5-8 to TRBJ2-3, with 9 bases that match TRBD1. CDR1 is SGHTS, CDR2 YDEGEE, per germline. The CDR3 is 15 amino acids. The V gene end was trimmed by 6 bases and the J gene end by 4 bases; junction bases not matched to a gene: 9. The CDR3 DNA reads TGTGCCAGCACCGGGACAGGGTGGTTGTCAGATACGCAGTATTTT. It specifies CASTGTGWLSDTQYF.

The gene calls are TRBV18 and TRBJ1-1; maybe TRBD1 (5 bases). CDR3 length: 13 residues. Trimming shortened V by 4 bases and J by 5 bases, and 11 bases separated the two germline ends. Per the germline V gene, CDR1 is KGHSH and CDR2 is LQKENI. CDR3 amino acids: CASSLMGRTEAFF. The CDR3 region has the DNA TGTGCCAGCTCACTGATGGGGCGGACTGAAGCTTTCTTT.

This sequence joins TRBV5-1 and TRBJ2-5, with unresolved D. The germline gives CDR1 SGHRS, CDR2 YFSETQ. The length of the CDR3 is 16 residues. The V end lost 0 bases, the J end lost 3 bases, and 15 bases lay between the germline ends. Here the CDR3 DNA reads TGCGCCAGCAGCTTGGCCCTCGGGTCGAGTAAAGAGACCCAGTACTTC. This codes for CASSLALGSSKETQYF. The full variable domain, its missing parts supplied by reference TRBV5-1 and TRBJ2-5, is KAGVTQTPRYLIKTRGQQVTLSCSPISGHRSVSWYQQTPGQGLQFLFEYFSETQRNKGNFPGRFSGRQFSNSRSEMNVSTLELGDSALYLCASSLALGSSKETQYFGPGTRLLVL.

This clonotype showed up just a few times. This chain uses TRBV7-2 with TRBJ2-5; 10 bases map to TRBD2. The length of the CDR3 is 18 residues. Looked up from germline, CDR1 is SGHTA and CDR2 is FQGNSA. Germline trimming cut 0 bases from V and 5 bases from J; bases unmatched to any gene: 12. The CDR3 loop reads CASSLASLAGAYRETQYF. As DNA, the CDR3 is TGTGCCAGCAGCTTAGCGTCCCTAGCGGGGGCCTACCGGGAGACCCAGTACTTC.

This clonotype has a count of ten or more. The rearrangement joins TRBV20-1 to TRBJ2-7; TRBD1 matches 8 bases. This CDR3 has 14 amino acids. Germline V gives CDR1 DFQATT, CDR2 SNEGSKA (reference sequence). V gave up 6 bases and J gave up 3 bases; unmatched junction bases: 10. In nucleotides, the CDR3 is TGCAGTGCCCACCCACCGGGACAGGACTACGAGCAGTACTTC. This sequence encodes CSAHPPGQDYEQYF.

This clonotype has only a few counts. V usage is TRBV7-9 and J usage is TRBJ1-2, with no clear D. Germline values: CDR1 SEHNR, CDR2 FQNEAQ (reference sequence). V lost 1 base and J 4 bases, leaving 10 bases between the germline ends. This CDR3 contains 14 residues. CDR3 nucleotides: TGTGCCAGCAGCTTAGGGCAGACTTCCTATGGCTACACCTTC. Amino acid sequence: CASSLGQTSYGYTF.

The CDR3 region is CASSYSIAVLNTQYF. DNA of the CDR3: TGTGCCAGCAGTTACTCGATTGCGGTTTTGAATACGCAGTATTTT. V and J are TRBV6-2 or TRBV6-3 and TRBJ2-3; D ambiguous. Germline V gives CDR1 MNHEY, CDR2 SVGEGT. This CDR3 comprises 15 residues. V shed 0 bases and J shed 7 bases, with 14 bases lying between them.